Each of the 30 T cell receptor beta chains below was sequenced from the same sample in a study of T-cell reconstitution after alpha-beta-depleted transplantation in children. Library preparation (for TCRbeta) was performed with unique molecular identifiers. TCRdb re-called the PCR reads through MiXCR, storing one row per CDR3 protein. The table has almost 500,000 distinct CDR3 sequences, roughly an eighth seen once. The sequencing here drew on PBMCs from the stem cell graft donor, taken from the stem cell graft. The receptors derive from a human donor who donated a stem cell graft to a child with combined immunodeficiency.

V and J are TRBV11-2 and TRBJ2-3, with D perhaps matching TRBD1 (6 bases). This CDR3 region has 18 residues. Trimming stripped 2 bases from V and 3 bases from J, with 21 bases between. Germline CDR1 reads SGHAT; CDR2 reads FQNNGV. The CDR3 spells CASSLLRRGQTLTDTQYF. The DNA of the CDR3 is TGTGCCAGCAGCTTACTCAGGAGAGGACAGACTCTTACAGATACGCAGTATTTT.

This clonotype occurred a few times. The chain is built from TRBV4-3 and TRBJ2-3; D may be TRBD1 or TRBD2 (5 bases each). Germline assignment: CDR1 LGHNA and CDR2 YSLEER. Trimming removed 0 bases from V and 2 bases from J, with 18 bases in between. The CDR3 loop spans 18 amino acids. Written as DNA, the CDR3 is TGCGCCAGCAGCCAAGATCCTGCAGGGCCGGGATCCACAGATACGCAGTATTTT. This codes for CASSQDPAGPGSTDTQYF.

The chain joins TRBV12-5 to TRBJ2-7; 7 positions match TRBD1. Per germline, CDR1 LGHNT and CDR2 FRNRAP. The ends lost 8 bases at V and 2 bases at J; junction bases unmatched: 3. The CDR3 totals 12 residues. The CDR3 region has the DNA TGTGCTAGTCAGGGACAGACCTACGAGCAGTACTTC. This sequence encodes CASQGQTYEQYF.

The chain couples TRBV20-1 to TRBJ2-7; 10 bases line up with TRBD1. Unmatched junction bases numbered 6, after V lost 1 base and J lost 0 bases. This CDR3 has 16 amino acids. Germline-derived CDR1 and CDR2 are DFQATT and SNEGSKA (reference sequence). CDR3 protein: CSARAMGQGNSYEQYF. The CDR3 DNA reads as TGCAGTGCTAGAGCTATGGGACAGGGGAACTCCTACGAGCAGTACTTC.

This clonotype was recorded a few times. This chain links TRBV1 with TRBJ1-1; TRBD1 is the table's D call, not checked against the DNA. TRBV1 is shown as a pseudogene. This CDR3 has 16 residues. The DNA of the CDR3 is TGCACCAGCAGCCACGCAACGAGAAGGGGGGGCCATGAAGCTTTCTTT. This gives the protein CTSSHATRRGGHEAFF.

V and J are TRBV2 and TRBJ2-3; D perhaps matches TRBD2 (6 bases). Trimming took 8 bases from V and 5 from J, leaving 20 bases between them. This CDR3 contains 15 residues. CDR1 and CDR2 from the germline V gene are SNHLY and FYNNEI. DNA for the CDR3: TGTGCCAGCGGGCGGGACTCCAGGACGGGAGATACGCAGTATTTT. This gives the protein CASGRDSRTGDTQYF.

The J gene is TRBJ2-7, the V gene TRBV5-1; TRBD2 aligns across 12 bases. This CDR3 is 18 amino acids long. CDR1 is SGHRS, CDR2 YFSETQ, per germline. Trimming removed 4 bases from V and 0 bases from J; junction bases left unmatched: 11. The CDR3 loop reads CASSTQLAGGPYSYEQYF. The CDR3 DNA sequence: TGCGCCAGCAGCACGCAACTAGCGGGGGGCCCGTACTCCTACGAGCAGTACTTC.

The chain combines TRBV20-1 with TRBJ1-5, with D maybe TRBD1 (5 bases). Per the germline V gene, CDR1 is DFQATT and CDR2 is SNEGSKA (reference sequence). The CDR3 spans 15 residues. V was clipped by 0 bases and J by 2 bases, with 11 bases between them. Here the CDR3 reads CSARERGRGNQPQHF. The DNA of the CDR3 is TGCAGTGCTAGAGAAAGAGGCAGGGGCAATCAGCCCCAGCATTTT.

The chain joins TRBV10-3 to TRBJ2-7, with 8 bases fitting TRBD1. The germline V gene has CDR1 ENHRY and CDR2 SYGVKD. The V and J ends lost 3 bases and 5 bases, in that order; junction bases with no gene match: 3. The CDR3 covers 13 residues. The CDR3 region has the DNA TGTGCCATCAGTGACAGGGGGCATAACGAGCAGTACTTC. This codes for CAISDRGHNEQYF.

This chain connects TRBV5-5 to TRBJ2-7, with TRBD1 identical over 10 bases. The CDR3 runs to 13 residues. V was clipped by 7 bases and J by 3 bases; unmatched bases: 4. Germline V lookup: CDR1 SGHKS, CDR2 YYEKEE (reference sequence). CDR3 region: CASATGGNYEQYF. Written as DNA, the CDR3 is TGTGCCAGCGCGACAGGGGGCAACTACGAGCAGTACTTC.

The CDR3 protein is CSASSGNTTYEQYF. CDR3 sequence (DNA): TGCAGTGCTAGTAGCGGGAACACAACCTACGAGCAGTACTTC. The chain recombines TRBV20-1 with TRBJ2-7; 8 positions agree with TRBD2. The CDR3 runs 14 residues. CDR1 is DFQATT and CDR2 is SNEGSKA in the germline V gene (reference sequence). V lost 3 bases, J lost 2 bases, and 6 bases stayed unmatched.

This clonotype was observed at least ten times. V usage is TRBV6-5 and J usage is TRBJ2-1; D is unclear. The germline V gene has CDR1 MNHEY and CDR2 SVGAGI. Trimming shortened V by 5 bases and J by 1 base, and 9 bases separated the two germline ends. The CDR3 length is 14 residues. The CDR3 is CASSQTGSYNEQFF. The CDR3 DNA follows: TGTGCCAGCAGTCAGACCGGGTCCTACAATGAGCAGTTCTTC.

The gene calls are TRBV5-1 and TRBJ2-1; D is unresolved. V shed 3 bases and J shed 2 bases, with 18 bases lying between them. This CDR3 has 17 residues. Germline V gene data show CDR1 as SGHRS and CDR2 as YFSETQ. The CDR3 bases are TGCGCCAGCAGCTCCTTGGGTCGCTACTGGGCCTACAATGAGCAGTTCTTC. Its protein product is CASSSLGRYWAYNEQFF.

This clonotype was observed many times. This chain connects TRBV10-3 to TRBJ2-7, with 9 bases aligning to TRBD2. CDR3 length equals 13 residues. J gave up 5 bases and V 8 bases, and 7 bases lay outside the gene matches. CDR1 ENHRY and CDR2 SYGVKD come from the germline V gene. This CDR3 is CAIHSGSSHEQYF. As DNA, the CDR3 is TGTGCCATCCATAGCGGGAGTTCCCACGAGCAGTACTTC.

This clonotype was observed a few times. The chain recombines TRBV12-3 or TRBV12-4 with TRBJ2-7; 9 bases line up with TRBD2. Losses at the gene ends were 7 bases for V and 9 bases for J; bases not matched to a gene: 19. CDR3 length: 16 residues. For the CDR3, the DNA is TGTGCCAGCACCCCCTTTGGGGCGGGAGGGCAATTCTGGCAGTACTTC. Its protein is CASTPFGAGGQFWQYF.

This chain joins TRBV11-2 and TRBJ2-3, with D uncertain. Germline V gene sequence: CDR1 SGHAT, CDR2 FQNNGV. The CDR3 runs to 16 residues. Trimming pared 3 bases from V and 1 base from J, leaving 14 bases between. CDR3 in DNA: TGTGCCAGCAGCTTTTCAGTGGGGTTCGGCACAGATACGCAGTATTTT. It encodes CASSFSVGFGTDTQYF.

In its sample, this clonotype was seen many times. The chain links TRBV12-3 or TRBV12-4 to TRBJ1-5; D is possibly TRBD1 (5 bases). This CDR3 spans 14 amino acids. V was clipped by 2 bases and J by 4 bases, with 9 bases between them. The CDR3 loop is CASSLPGLNQPQHF. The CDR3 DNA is TGTGCCAGCAGTTTACCGGGACTTAATCAGCCCCAGCATTTT.

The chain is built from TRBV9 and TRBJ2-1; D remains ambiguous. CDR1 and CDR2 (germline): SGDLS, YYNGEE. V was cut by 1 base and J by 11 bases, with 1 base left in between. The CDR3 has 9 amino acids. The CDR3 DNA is TGTGCCAGCAGCGTAAAGCAGTTCTTC. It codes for CASSVKQFF.

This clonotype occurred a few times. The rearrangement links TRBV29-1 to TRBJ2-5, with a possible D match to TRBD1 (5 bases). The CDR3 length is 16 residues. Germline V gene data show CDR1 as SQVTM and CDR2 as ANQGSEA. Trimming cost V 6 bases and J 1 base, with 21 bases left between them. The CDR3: CSVPSPNDRLQETQYF. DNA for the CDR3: TGCAGCGTCCCCTCCCCTAACGACAGACTCCAAGAGACCCAGTACTTC.

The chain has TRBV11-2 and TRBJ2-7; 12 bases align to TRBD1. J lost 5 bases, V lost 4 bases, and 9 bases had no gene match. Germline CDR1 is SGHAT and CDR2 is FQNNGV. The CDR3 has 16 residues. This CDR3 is CASSSLGGTGGNEQYF. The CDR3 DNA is TGTGCCAGCAGCTCCCTTGGTGGGACAGGGGGCAACGAGCAGTACTTC.

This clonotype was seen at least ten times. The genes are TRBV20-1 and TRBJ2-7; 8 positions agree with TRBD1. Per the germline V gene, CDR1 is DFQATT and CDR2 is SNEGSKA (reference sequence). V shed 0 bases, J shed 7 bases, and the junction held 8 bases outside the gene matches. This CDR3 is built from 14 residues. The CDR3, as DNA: TGCAGTGCTAGAGATCCGCTCAGGGGGCGAGAGCAGTACTTC. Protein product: CSARDPLRGREQYF.

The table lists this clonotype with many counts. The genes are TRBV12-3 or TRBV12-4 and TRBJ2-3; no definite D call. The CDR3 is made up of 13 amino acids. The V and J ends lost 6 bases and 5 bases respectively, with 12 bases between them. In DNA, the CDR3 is TGTGCCAGCAGCCTTGTGCCCGAAGATACGCAGTATTTT. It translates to CASSLVPEDTQYF.

The CDR3 nucleotides read TGTGCCAGCAGTGAAGACAGGGGAGACGAGCAGTACTTC. This gives the protein CASSEDRGDEQYF. The chain recombines TRBV2 with TRBJ2-7; 7 bases align to TRBD1. This CDR3 spans 13 amino acids. Germline CDR1 reads SNHLY; CDR2 reads FYNNEI. Germline trimming cut 1 base from V and 5 bases from J; bases unmatched to any gene: 2.

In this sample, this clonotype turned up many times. CDR3 loop: CAISDGQGQNQPQHF. CDR3 sequence (DNA): TGTGCCATCAGTGATGGGCAGGGGCAGAATCAGCCCCAGCATTTT. The chain joins TRBV10-3 to TRBJ1-5, with a weak D call TRBD1 (6 bases). V was trimmed by 3 bases and J by 4 bases, leaving 13 bases between them. This CDR3 has 15 amino acids. CDR1 and CDR2 from the germline V gene are ENHRY and SYGVKD.

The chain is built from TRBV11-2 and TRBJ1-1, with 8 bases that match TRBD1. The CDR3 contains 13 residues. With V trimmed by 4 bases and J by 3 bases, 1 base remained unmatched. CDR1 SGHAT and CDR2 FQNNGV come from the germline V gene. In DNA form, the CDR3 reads TGTGCCAGCAGCTCGGACAGGGACACTGAAGCTTTCTTT. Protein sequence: CASSSDRDTEAFF.

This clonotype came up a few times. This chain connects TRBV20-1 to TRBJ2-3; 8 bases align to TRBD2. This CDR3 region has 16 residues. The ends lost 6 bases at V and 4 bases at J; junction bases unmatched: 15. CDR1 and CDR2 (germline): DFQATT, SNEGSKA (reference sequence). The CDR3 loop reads CSASTPGLGISDTQYF. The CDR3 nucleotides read TGCAGTGCCTCTACTCCGGGACTAGGAATCTCAGATACGCAGTATTTT.

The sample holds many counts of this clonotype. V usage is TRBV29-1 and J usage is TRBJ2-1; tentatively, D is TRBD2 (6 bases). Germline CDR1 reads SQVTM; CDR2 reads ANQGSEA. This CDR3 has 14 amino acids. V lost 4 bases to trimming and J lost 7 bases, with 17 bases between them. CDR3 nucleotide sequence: TGCAGCGTTGGTGTGCGGGATAGTGGGAATGAGCAGTTCTTC. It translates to CSVGVRDSGNEQFF.

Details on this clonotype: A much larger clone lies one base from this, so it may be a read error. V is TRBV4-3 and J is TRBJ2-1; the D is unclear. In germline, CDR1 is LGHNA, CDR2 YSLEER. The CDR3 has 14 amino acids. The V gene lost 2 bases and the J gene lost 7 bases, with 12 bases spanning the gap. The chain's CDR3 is CASSQRFANNEQFF. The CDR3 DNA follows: TGCGCCAGCAGCCAAAGATTTGCGAATAATGAGCAGTTCTTC.

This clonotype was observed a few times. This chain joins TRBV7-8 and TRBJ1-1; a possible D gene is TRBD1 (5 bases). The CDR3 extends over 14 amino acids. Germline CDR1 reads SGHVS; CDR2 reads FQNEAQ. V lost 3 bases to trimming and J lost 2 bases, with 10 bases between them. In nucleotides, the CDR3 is TGTGCCAGCAGCTTGCAGGGTATAAACACTGAAGCTTTCTTT. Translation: CASSLQGINTEAFF.

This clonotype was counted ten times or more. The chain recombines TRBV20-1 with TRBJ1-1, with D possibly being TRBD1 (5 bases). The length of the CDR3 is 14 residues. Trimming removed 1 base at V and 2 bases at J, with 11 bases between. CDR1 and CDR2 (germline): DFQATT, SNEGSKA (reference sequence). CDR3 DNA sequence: TGCAGTGCTAGAGGGGGACCAATTAACACTGAAGCTTTCTTT. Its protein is CSARGGPINTEAFF.